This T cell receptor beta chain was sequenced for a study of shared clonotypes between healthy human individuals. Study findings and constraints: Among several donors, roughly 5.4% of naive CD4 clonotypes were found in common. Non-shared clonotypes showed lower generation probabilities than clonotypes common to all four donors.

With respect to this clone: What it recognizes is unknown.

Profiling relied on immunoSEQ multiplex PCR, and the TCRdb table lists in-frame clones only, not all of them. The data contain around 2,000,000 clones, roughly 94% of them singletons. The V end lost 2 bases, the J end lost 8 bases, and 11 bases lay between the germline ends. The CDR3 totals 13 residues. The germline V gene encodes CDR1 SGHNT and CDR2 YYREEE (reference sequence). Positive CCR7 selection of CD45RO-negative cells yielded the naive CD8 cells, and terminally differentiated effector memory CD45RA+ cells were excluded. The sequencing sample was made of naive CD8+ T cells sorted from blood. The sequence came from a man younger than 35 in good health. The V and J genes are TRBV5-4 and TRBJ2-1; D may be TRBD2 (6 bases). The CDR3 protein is CASSFEGEDEQFF. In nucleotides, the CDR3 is TGTGCCAGCAGCTTTGAAGGGGAGGATGAGCAGTTCTTC.